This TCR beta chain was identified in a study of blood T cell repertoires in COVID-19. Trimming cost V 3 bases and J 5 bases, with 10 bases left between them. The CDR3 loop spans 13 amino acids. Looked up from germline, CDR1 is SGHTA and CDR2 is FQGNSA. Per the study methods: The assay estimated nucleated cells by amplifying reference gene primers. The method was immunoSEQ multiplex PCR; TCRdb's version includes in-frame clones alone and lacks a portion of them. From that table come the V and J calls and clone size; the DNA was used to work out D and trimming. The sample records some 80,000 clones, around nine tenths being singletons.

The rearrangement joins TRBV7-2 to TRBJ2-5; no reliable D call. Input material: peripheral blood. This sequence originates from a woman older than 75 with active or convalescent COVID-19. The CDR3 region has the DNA TGTGCCAGCAGCTTCTCCCCCCTGGAGACCCAGTACTTC. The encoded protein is CASSFSPLETQYF.